This T cell receptor beta chain was profiled in a study of cytomegalovirus exposure and HLA in healthy donors. Overall study findings and caveats: Some TCR beta chains (more than 150 of them) were listed as cytomegalovirus-associated.

A remark on this clone: Its antigen is still unknown.

Use of 60 Vbeta and 13 Jbeta primers characterized the PCR. Clones were read by immunoSEQ multiplex PCR, and TCRdb kept only the in-frame ones, dropping some. The profile shows 170,000 or so clones, roughly 78% of them singletons. This CDR3 has 20 amino acids. Germline assignment: CDR1 SNHLY and CDR2 FYNNEI. This chain uses TRBV2 with TRBJ2-5, with D maybe TRBD1 (7 bases). Judging by the DNA end, TRBJ2-7 fits better; the J call may be wrong. The sequence derives from a boy between 10 and 17 years old in good health and CMV-seronegative. Input material: PBMCs. The CDR3 DNA is TGTGCCAGCAGTGAAGTTACCGGGGGAAAAAGGGACAGCACTTCCTACGAGCAGTACTTC. Translation gives CASSEVTGGKRDSTSYEQYF.